The rows below give T cell receptor beta chains drawn from one sample of a study of CD8 T cells in ankylosing spondylitis. A single record per CDR3 protein comes from TCRdb applying MiXCR to the 5' RACE reads. The sample has 250,000 to 300,000 distinct CDR3 sequences; 18% are singletons. The sequencing sample was made of blood, either unsorted or a sorted T cell fraction (not recorded which). The receptor source for this set is a male donor with ankylosing spondylitis or in good health (not recorded which). Both conserved end residues are part of each CDR3. A D gene is named only where the DNA matches it firmly. Size tells how often a clone was seen (once, few, many) or the class of an expanded clone, and some rows leave it out.

D gene	clone size	V gene	J gene	CDR3 DNA	CDR3 protein
TRBD1	few	TRBV29-1	TRBJ2-1	TGCAGCGTTGGGCAGGGGGACGGCAATGAGCAGTTCTTC	CSVGQGDGNEQFF
TRBD2	few	TRBV29-1	TRBJ2-2	TGCAGCGTTGAGGGTCGAGCGGGAGTGGCCGGGGAGCTGTTTTTT	CSVEGRAGVAGELFF
.	few	TRBV4-1	TRBJ2-2	TGCGCCAGCAGCCAACAACAGGGAGCGAACACCGGGGAGCTGTTTTTT	CASSQQQGANTGELFF
.	few	TRBV4-1	TRBJ1-1	TGCGCCAGCAGGACAGGATCTGAAGCTTTCTTT	CASRTGSEAFF
.	.	TRBV9	TRBJ1-2	TGTGCCAGCAGCGCGGACCCGGGACAAAATTCGTATGGCTACACCTTC	CASSADPGQNSYGYTF
TRBD2	.	TRBV9	TRBJ2-3	TGTGCCAGCAGCGCCCGCCCCCTGACTAGCGGAAGCACAGATACGCAGTATTTT	CASSARPLTSGSTDTQYF
TRBD1	many	TRBV29-1	TRBJ2-1	TGCAGCCCAGTGGACAGGGGCAATGAGCAGTTCTTC	CSPVDRGNEQFF
.	few	TRBV20-1	TRBJ2-7	TGCAGTGCTAGGAGGGGACAAAGCTCCTACGAGCAGTACTTC	CSARRGQSSYEQYF
.	.	TRBV12-5	TRBJ2-7	TGTGCTAGTGGTTTGACCCACAGCGAGCAGTACTTC	CASGLTHSEQYF
TRBD1	.	TRBV27	TRBJ2-7	TGTGCCAGCACCCAGACAGGGGCCTACGAGCAGTACTTC	CASTQTGAYEQYF
.	many	TRBV5-6	TRBJ1-1	TGTGCCAGCAGCCCCCAACGGGGTGGGGTTACGAGAACTGAAGCTTTCTTT	CASSPQRGGVTRTEAFF
.	many	TRBV29-1	TRBJ2-7	TGCAGCGTTGAACTGGGCCTCGAGCAGTACTTC	CSVELGLEQYF
.	many	TRBV12-3/TRBV12-4	TRBJ2-2	TGTGCCAGCAGTTTCCCCGGGGAGCTGTTTTTT	CASSFPGELFF
TRBD2	.	TRBV5-1	TRBJ2-1	TGCGCCAGCAGCTTGGCTACTAGCGGGGCTAGGGAGCAGTTCTTC	CASSLATSGAREQFF
TRBD1	.	TRBV5-1	TRBJ2-7	TGCGCCAGCAGCTTGGACAGGGGGAACGAGCAGTACTTC	CASSLDRGNEQYF
.	.	TRBV2	TRBJ2-1	TGTGCCAGCGCCGGTAGGATAGGTAACAATGAGCAGTTCTTC	CASAGRIGNNEQFF
.	few	TRBV5-1	TRBJ2-7	TGCGCCAGCAGCCTGGACGTCGCCCCTGACGAGCAGTACTTC	CASSLDVAPDEQYF
.	.	TRBV7-8	TRBJ2-7	TGTGCCAGCGGTCTCGGAAGCTCCTACGAGCAGTACTTC	CASGLGSSYEQYF
.	.	TRBV27	TRBJ2-7	TGTGCCAGTGGTCAGGGTTACGAGCAGTACTTC	CASGQGYEQYF
TRBD2	.	TRBV7-9	TRBJ2-1	TGTGCCAGCAGGCGAGGACTAGCGGGAATTTACAATGAGCAGTTCTTC	CASRRGLAGIYNEQFF
.	few	TRBV20-1	TRBJ2-7	TGCAGTGCCCACGACCCAGCCTCCTACGAGCAGTACTTC	CSAHDPASYEQYF
.	few	TRBV5-1	TRBJ2-2	TGCGCCAGCAGCGTGAGGACAGGGGAGCTGTTTTTT	CASSVRTGELFF
.	.	TRBV4-1	TRBJ2-3	TGCGCCAGCAGCCAAGTGGGTTGGCCAAGCACAGATACGCAGTATTTT	CASSQVGWPSTDTQYF
TRBD1	.	TRBV5-1	TRBJ2-7	TGCGCCAGCAGCTTTGCCAAGACAGGGACCTACGAGCAGTACTTC	CASSFAKTGTYEQYF
.	few	TRBV29-1	TRBJ2-1	TGCAGCGCCCTAGAAAGGGGCGGCAGTGAGCAGTTCTTC	CSALERGGSEQFF
TRBD1	.	TRBV4-3	TRBJ2-1	TGCGCCAGCAGCCAAGATGCCTCCGGGACAGGGGGCTATGAGCAGTTCTTC	CASSQDASGTGGYEQFF
TRBD1	few	TRBV20-1	TRBJ1-4	TGCAGTGCTAGAGATGGTGACCCGGGACAGGGGAGGGAAAGTGAAAAACTGTTTTTT	CSARDGDPGQGRESEKLFF
TRBD1	few	TRBV27	TRBJ1-5	TGTGCCAGCAGTCTTGGGACAGGGGGCCATCAGCCCCAGCATTTT	CASSLGTGGHQPQHF
TRBD1	.	TRBV4-1	TRBJ1-2	TGCGCCAGCAGCCTTTCGGAGGGGGCGCCTGGCTACACCTTC	CASSLSEGAPGYTF
TRBD2	.	TRBV27	TRBJ2-1	TGTGCCAGCAGAAGTGCAGGCGGGAGTGACAATGAGCAGTTCTTC	CASRSAGGSDNEQFF
TRBD1	many	TRBV10-3	TRBJ2-3	TGTGCCATAAGTGGGTCCCCGGGACAGGGTGAACTCGCACTCCCAGATACGCAGTATTTT	CAISGSPGQGELALPDTQYF